These T cell receptor beta chains were read from a single sample in a study of T cell repertoires in cytomegalovirus infection. One entry per CDR3 protein, called by TCRdb with MiXCR from the reads. In the table there are about 480,000 distinct CDR3 sequences, about 33% of which are singletons. Which antigens these TCRs recognize remains unknown. The sample in question was cultured PBMCs, obtained from culture after CMV antigen stimulation. These receptors were collected from a human donor in good health (CMV status not recorded). Some clones in this sample may be carry-over from other donors' samples. Both conserved end residues are part of each CDR3. Each record gives: CDR3 DNA, CDR3 protein, J gene, CDR3 length, D gene, clone size, V gene. The D gene is left open where the match is weak. Clone size is not always given. Where it is, it says once, few, many or a class for expanded clones.

CDR3nt: TGTGCCACCAGCAGAGAAAGGAGACTAGCGGGTAAAAGTGAGCAGTTCTTC
CDR3aa: CATSRERRLAGKSEQFF
j_gene: TRBJ2-1
len: 17
d_gene: TRBD2
abundance: few
v_gene: TRBV15

CDR3nt: TGTGCCAGCAGCACCCAGGGTAGTAGAGAGACCCAGTACTTC
CDR3aa: CASSTQGSRETQYF
j_gene: TRBJ2-5
len: 14
d_gene: -
abundance: few
v_gene: TRBV7-2

CDR3nt: TGTGCCAGCAGCCAGTCAGATGACAGGGTGGATCATGGCTACACCTTC
CDR3aa: CASSQSDDRVDHGYTF
j_gene: TRBJ1-2
len: 16
d_gene: TRBD1
abundance: few
v_gene: TRBV4-2

CDR3nt: TGCAGTGCTAGAGGAAGCGGGTCGGCCGGGGAGCTGTTTTTT
CDR3aa: CSARGSGSAGELFF
j_gene: TRBJ2-2
len: 14
d_gene: -
abundance: -
v_gene: TRBV20-1

CDR3nt: TGTGCCAGCAGCTCGACCCATACAGGGGGCGGCGGCTACACCTTC
CDR3aa: CASSSTHTGGGGYTF
j_gene: TRBJ1-2
len: 15
d_gene: TRBD1
abundance: -
v_gene: TRBV7-2

CDR3nt: TGCAGTGCTAGAGGGGGTCAGGGGCTCTACAATGAGCAGTTCTTC
CDR3aa: CSARGGQGLYNEQFF
j_gene: TRBJ2-1
len: 15
d_gene: -
abundance: few
v_gene: TRBV20-1

CDR3nt: TGCAGTGCTAGCTTTGGACTAGCGGCAAACAATGAGCAGTTCTTC
CDR3aa: CSASFGLAANNEQFF
j_gene: TRBJ2-1
len: 15
d_gene: TRBD2
abundance: -
v_gene: TRBV20-1

CDR3nt: TGTGCCACCAGTGATCGGCGGCGGGAGAGATACAATGAGCAGTTCTTC
CDR3aa: CATSDRRRERYNEQFF
j_gene: TRBJ2-1
len: 16
d_gene: TRBD2
abundance: -
v_gene: TRBV24-1

CDR3nt: TGTGCCAGCAGCCGACAGGACCCTGGAAACACCATATATTTT
CDR3aa: CASSRQDPGNTIYF
j_gene: TRBJ1-3
len: 14
d_gene: -
abundance: once
v_gene: TRBV7-2

CDR3nt: TGTGCCAGTAGCACGCGGGACAGGAACACTGAAGCTTTCTTT
CDR3aa: CASSTRDRNTEAFF
j_gene: TRBJ1-1
len: 14
d_gene: TRBD1
abundance: -
v_gene: TRBV19

CDR3nt: TGCAGTGCTAGACCCGAGCAGCCTAGCACAGATACGCAGTATTTT
CDR3aa: CSARPEQPSTDTQYF
j_gene: TRBJ2-3
len: 15
d_gene: -
abundance: few
v_gene: TRBV20-1

CDR3nt: TGTGCCAGCAGTTTTCAGGGGAAGCAGCCCCAGCATTTT
CDR3aa: CASSFQGKQPQHF
j_gene: TRBJ1-5
len: 13
d_gene: -
abundance: few
v_gene: TRBV12-3/TRBV12-4

CDR3nt: TGTGCCAGCAGCCCAGGGGACCAATACTACAATGAGCAGTTCTTC
CDR3aa: CASSPGDQYYNEQFF
j_gene: TRBJ2-1
len: 15
d_gene: -
abundance: -
v_gene: TRBV5-6

CDR3nt: TGTGCCAGCAGCTTAATAACCCGACACGAGAACACTGAAGCTTTCTTT
CDR3aa: CASSLITRHENTEAFF
j_gene: TRBJ1-1
len: 16
d_gene: -
abundance: -
v_gene: TRBV5-6

CDR3nt: TGTGCCAGCAGCCCCGAAACTAATCGGGTGACCCAGTACTTC
CDR3aa: CASSPETNRVTQYF
j_gene: TRBJ2-5
len: 14
d_gene: -
abundance: -
v_gene: TRBV5-3

CDR3nt: TGCAGTGCTTTGACCTCCATCAGGGGCGTCACCGATGGCTACACCTTC
CDR3aa: CSALTSIRGVTDGYTF
j_gene: TRBJ1-2
len: 16
d_gene: -
abundance: -
v_gene: TRBV20-1

CDR3nt: TGTGCCAGTCTACAAATAGGGACAGGGAACTCTGGGGCCAACGTCCTGACTTTC
CDR3aa: CASLQIGTGNSGANVLTF
j_gene: TRBJ2-6
len: 18
d_gene: TRBD1
abundance: few
v_gene: TRBV7-9

CDR3nt: TGTGCCAGCAGTGAACGAAGGCCGAACACAGATACGCAGTATTTT
CDR3aa: CASSERRPNTDTQYF
j_gene: TRBJ2-3
len: 15
d_gene: -
abundance: few
v_gene: TRBV6-1

CDR3nt: TGCGCCAGCAGCCGGGACAGGGGGCTTCGTGAAAAACTGTTTTTT
CDR3aa: CASSRDRGLREKLFF
j_gene: TRBJ1-4
len: 15
d_gene: TRBD1
abundance: -
v_gene: TRBV5-1

CDR3nt: TGTGCCAGCAGTCCCCTTGGCGGGAGTTTCAATGAGCAGTTCTTC
CDR3aa: CASSPLGGSFNEQFF
j_gene: TRBJ2-1
len: 15
d_gene: TRBD2
abundance: -
v_gene: TRBV6-2/TRBV6-3

CDR3nt: TGTGCCAGCAGTGAAGGGCTAGCGGTTGGGAATGAGCAGTTCTTC
CDR3aa: CASSEGLAVGNEQFF
j_gene: TRBJ2-1
len: 15
d_gene: TRBD2
abundance: -
v_gene: TRBV2

CDR3nt: TGTGCCAGCAGCCGAAGGTCGGGGGCTGGAAACACCATATATTTT
CDR3aa: CASSRRSGAGNTIYF
j_gene: TRBJ1-3
len: 15
d_gene: -
abundance: -
v_gene: TRBV6-1

CDR3nt: TGTGCCATAGGGCCCCTGAACACTGAAGCTTTCTTT
CDR3aa: CAIGPLNTEAFF
j_gene: TRBJ1-1
len: 12
d_gene: -
abundance: few
v_gene: TRBV28

CDR3nt: TGTGCCAGCAGCTTCCGGGGCGCACTCTCTGAAGCTTTCTTT
CDR3aa: CASSFRGALSEAFF
j_gene: TRBJ1-1
len: 14
d_gene: -
abundance: few
v_gene: TRBV5-4

CDR3nt: TGTGCCAGCAGTTTAGGGGGGGGGGGCCTAGCGGGAGCAAACGAGCAGTACTTC
CDR3aa: CASSLGGGGLAGANEQYF
j_gene: TRBJ2-7
len: 18
d_gene: TRBD2
abundance: many
v_gene: TRBV12-3/TRBV12-4

CDR3nt: TGTGCCAGCAGTAAGAGACTAGCGGGAGTCAGAGAGACCCAGTACTTC
CDR3aa: CASSKRLAGVRETQYF
j_gene: TRBJ2-5
len: 16
d_gene: TRBD2
abundance: -
v_gene: TRBV7-2

CDR3nt: TGCAGTGCTACGACGGGCAGGAACACTGAAGCTTTCTTT
CDR3aa: CSATTGRNTEAFF
j_gene: TRBJ1-1
len: 13
d_gene: -
abundance: -
v_gene: TRBV20-1

CDR3nt: TGTGCCAGCAGTTTAGGTTGGCGAGGAGGGACTAGCGGGGCCGGGGAGCAGTTCTTC
CDR3aa: CASSLGWRGGTSGAGEQFF
j_gene: TRBJ2-1
len: 19
d_gene: TRBD2
abundance: few
v_gene: TRBV12-3/TRBV12-4

CDR3nt: TGTGCCAGCAGCAACCCCGGGACCAGCGGAGAGACCCAGTACTTC
CDR3aa: CASSNPGTSGETQYF
j_gene: TRBJ2-5
len: 15
d_gene: -
abundance: once
v_gene: TRBV9

CDR3nt: TGTGCCAGCAGTCGAGCGACAGGGGGCATAGATGAGCAGTTCTTC
CDR3aa: CASSRATGGIDEQFF
j_gene: TRBJ2-1
len: 15
d_gene: TRBD1
abundance: -
v_gene: TRBV6-1

CDR3nt: TGCGCCAGCAGCCAATACGGGAGGGCCAAAGGGGAGACCCAGTACTTC
CDR3aa: CASSQYGRAKGETQYF
j_gene: TRBJ2-5
len: 16
d_gene: TRBD2
abundance: -
v_gene: TRBV4-3

CDR3nt: TGTGCCAGCAGCTTAGGGATAAGCTCCTACAATGAGCAGTTCTTC
CDR3aa: CASSLGISSYNEQFF
j_gene: TRBJ2-1
len: 15
d_gene: -
abundance: -
v_gene: TRBV7-6

CDR3nt: TGCGCCAGTAGGGAACAGGACAATGAGCAGTTCTTC
CDR3aa: CASREQDNEQFF
j_gene: TRBJ2-1
len: 12
d_gene: -
abundance: -
v_gene: TRBV5-1

CDR3nt: TGCGCCAGCAGCAAGGACGGATCCGCCACAGATACGCAGTATTTT
CDR3aa: CASSKDGSATDTQYF
j_gene: TRBJ2-3
len: 15
d_gene: -
abundance: -
v_gene: TRBV5-1

CDR3nt: TGCGCCAGCAGCCAAGAACCGCAGCGGGAGGAGTCCGAGCAGTACTTC
CDR3aa: CASSQEPQREESEQYF
j_gene: TRBJ2-7
len: 16
d_gene: TRBD2
abundance: -
v_gene: TRBV4-3

CDR3nt: TGTGCCAGCAGCGCAAGAGCATCGGCGGGGGCCGCTTTCTTT
CDR3aa: CASSARASAGAAFF
j_gene: TRBJ1-1
len: 14
d_gene: -
abundance: -
v_gene: TRBV7-2

CDR3nt: TGCAGTGCTAAGAGAGCAGTCAACACTGAAGCTTTCTTT
CDR3aa: CSAKRAVNTEAFF
j_gene: TRBJ1-1
len: 13
d_gene: -
abundance: -
v_gene: TRBV20-1

CDR3nt: TGTGCCAGCAGTTTCCAGGGGATGCCTGAAGCTTTCTTT
CDR3aa: CASSFQGMPEAFF
j_gene: TRBJ1-1
len: 13
d_gene: -
abundance: few
v_gene: TRBV12-3/TRBV12-4

CDR3nt: TGTGCCAGCAGCTCCCTGAGACAGAGTGAAGCTTTCTTT
CDR3aa: CASSSLRQSEAFF
j_gene: TRBJ1-1
len: 13
d_gene: -
abundance: -
v_gene: TRBV7-9

CDR3nt: TGTGCCAGCAGGCCTGCTTCGCCGGGAGCATGGGATACGCAGTATTTT
CDR3aa: CASRPASPGAWDTQYF
j_gene: TRBJ2-3
len: 16
d_gene: -
abundance: -
v_gene: TRBV28

CDR3nt: TGTGCCAGCAGCTTCAAAACTAGCGGGAGGGCCGGTCGGGGTGAGCAGTTCTTC
CDR3aa: CASSFKTSGRAGRGEQFF
j_gene: TRBJ2-1
len: 18
d_gene: TRBD2
abundance: many
v_gene: TRBV7-9

CDR3nt: TGTGCCAGCACCTCCCAAGGGGGGGAGCTGTTTTTT
CDR3aa: CASTSQGGELFF
j_gene: TRBJ2-2
len: 12
d_gene: -
abundance: -
v_gene: TRBV28

CDR3nt: TGCGCCAGCAGCTTGGATGTAGCGGGAGGCAATGAGCAGTTCTTC
CDR3aa: CASSLDVAGGNEQFF
j_gene: TRBJ2-1
len: 15
d_gene: TRBD2
abundance: -
v_gene: TRBV5-1

CDR3nt: TGCGCCAGCAGCCAAGATCAGTCGCTAGCGGGAGTCCAAGTTTGGCTTCAGTACTTC
CDR3aa: CASSQDQSLAGVQVWLQYF
j_gene: TRBJ2-4
len: 19
d_gene: TRBD2
abundance: few
v_gene: TRBV4-1

CDR3nt: TGTGCCAGCAGTTTGCCGAACCCTAACTATGGCTACACCTTC
CDR3aa: CASSLPNPNYGYTF
j_gene: TRBJ1-2
len: 14
d_gene: -
abundance: -
v_gene: TRBV6-6

CDR3nt: TGTGCCAGCAGCTTAGCGATGGCGGGGCCTCAGCCCCAGCATTTT
CDR3aa: CASSLAMAGPQPQHF
j_gene: TRBJ1-5
len: 15
d_gene: -
abundance: -
v_gene: TRBV7-9

CDR3nt: TGTGCCAGCAGCTCCCCCCGCGGGAGGCGGAATACGCAGTATTTT
CDR3aa: CASSSPRGRRNTQYF
j_gene: TRBJ2-3
len: 15
d_gene: TRBD2
abundance: -
v_gene: TRBV7-6

CDR3nt: TGTGCCAGCAGCTCGACTAGCGGGCTCCTTAATGAGCAGTTCTTC
CDR3aa: CASSSTSGLLNEQFF
j_gene: TRBJ2-1
len: 15
d_gene: TRBD2
abundance: many
v_gene: TRBV5-4

CDR3nt: TGTGCCAGCAGCTCGGACAGGTTCAATCAGCCCCAGCATTTT
CDR3aa: CASSSDRFNQPQHF
j_gene: TRBJ1-5
len: 14
d_gene: TRBD1
abundance: -
v_gene: TRBV6-6

CDR3nt: TGTGCCAGCAGTCCCGCAGCGGACGAGCAGTACTTC
CDR3aa: CASSPAADEQYF
j_gene: TRBJ2-7
len: 12
d_gene: -
abundance: -
v_gene: TRBV12-3/TRBV12-4

CDR3nt: TGTGCCAGCAGCCACCCTACTAGCGGGACTGCTAACGAGCAGTACTTC
CDR3aa: CASSHPTSGTANEQYF
j_gene: TRBJ2-7
len: 16
d_gene: TRBD2
abundance: -
v_gene: TRBV7-3

CDR3nt: TGTGCCAGCAGTTTCGCCAGCGAACTAGTTCTCTACGAGCAGTACTTC
CDR3aa: CASSFASELVLYEQYF
j_gene: TRBJ2-7
len: 16
d_gene: -
abundance: -
v_gene: TRBV28

CDR3nt: TGTGCCAGCAGTTTCCAGGGCACAGATACGCAGTATTTT
CDR3aa: CASSFQGTDTQYF
j_gene: TRBJ2-3
len: 13
d_gene: -
abundance: many
v_gene: TRBV7-8

CDR3nt: TGCAGCGTGGGTCGACTAGTCCGATTTAACAATGAGCAGTTCTTC
CDR3aa: CSVGRLVRFNNEQFF
j_gene: TRBJ2-1
len: 15
d_gene: -
abundance: -
v_gene: TRBV29-1

CDR3nt: TGTGCCAGCAGTTATTCACCGGGACTAGCGGGAGAGAGGATGCATGAGCAGTTCTTC
CDR3aa: CASSYSPGLAGERMHEQFF
j_gene: TRBJ2-1
len: 19
d_gene: TRBD2
abundance: few
v_gene: TRBV6-9

CDR3nt: TGTGCCAGCAGTGAGCGGGGCTCTGGAAACACCATATATTTT
CDR3aa: CASSERGSGNTIYF
j_gene: TRBJ1-3
len: 14
d_gene: -
abundance: few
v_gene: TRBV6-1

CDR3nt: TGTGCCAGCAGTTACTCGTCCTTTCGAGGGGATTATAGCAATCAGCCCCAGCATTTT
CDR3aa: CASSYSSFRGDYSNQPQHF
j_gene: TRBJ1-5
len: 19
d_gene: -
abundance: few
v_gene: TRBV6-2/TRBV6-3

CDR3nt: TGTGCCAGCAGTCCGCCAAGAGCTAGCGGTCAAGAGACCCAGTACTTC
CDR3aa: CASSPPRASGQETQYF
j_gene: TRBJ2-5
len: 16
d_gene: TRBD2
abundance: -
v_gene: TRBV6-2/TRBV6-3

CDR3nt: TGTGCCAGCAGGAAAGGCCGGGGGAGGCGGTCCTACAATGAGCAGTTCTTC
CDR3aa: CASRKGRGRRSYNEQFF
j_gene: TRBJ2-1
len: 17
d_gene: -
abundance: -
v_gene: TRBV2